This TCR beta chain was sequenced for a study of blood T cell repertoires in COVID-19. Profiling relied on immunoSEQ multiplex PCR, and the TCRdb table lists in-frame clones only, not all of them. This sample has about 160,000 clones, with nearly 80% found just once. The CDR3 is 12 residues long. Germline V gene data show CDR1 as SGHRS and CDR2 as YFSETQ. The V gene lost 0 bases and the J gene lost 5 bases, with 5 bases spanning the gap. Of note for this clone: Other DNA sequences within the sample encode an identical CDR3.

The rearrangement links TRBV5-1 to TRBJ1-2, with D tentatively TRBD1 (5 bases). The sample consisted of peripheral blood. The TCR comes from a woman older than 75 with acute or convalescent COVID-19. The CDR3 loop reads CASSLDRYGYTF. CDR3 nucleotide sequence: TGCGCCAGCAGCTTGGACAGGTATGGCTACACCTTC.